The 27 T cell receptor beta chains below come from one sample, sequenced in a study of blood T cell repertoires in COVID-19. TCRdb's table, derived via immunoSEQ multiplex PCR, lists solely in-frame clones and lacks some. The sample holds over 85,000 clones, roughly 84% seen once. The sample taken for sequencing was peripheral blood. The source is a woman aged 80 or over with acute or convalescent COVID-19.

V and J are TRBV27 and TRBJ1-5; 8 positions match TRBD1. This CDR3 spans 16 amino acids. Germline loops: CDR1 MNHEY, CDR2 SMNVEV (reference sequence). V was clipped by 6 bases and J by 4 bases; unmatched bases: 11. The CDR3 loop is CASSPYGQGGNQPQHF. The CDR3 DNA reads TGTGCCAGCAGCCCCTACGGACAGGGCGGGAATCAGCCCCAGCATTTT.

J is TRBJ2-5 and V is TRBV5-6; TRBD1 matches 7 bases. Per germline, CDR1 SGHDT and CDR2 YYEEEE. CDR3 length: 17 residues. Trimming removed 0 bases from V and 1 base from J; junction bases left unmatched: 9. CDR3 nucleotide sequence: TGTGCCAGCAGCTTGGCCAGAAAGGACAGGTCCCAAGAGACCCAGTACTTC. Translated: CASSLARKDRSQETQYF.

The rearrangement uses TRBV5-6 and TRBJ1-2; TRBD1 agrees at 7 bases. V was clipped by 4 bases and J by 8 bases; unmatched bases: 5. The CDR3 loop spans 12 amino acids. Looked up from germline, CDR1 is SGHDT and CDR2 is YYEEEE. DNA of the CDR3: TGTGCCAGCAGCCCCAGGGGGGCCGGCTACACCTTC. Translated: CASSPRGAGYTF.

The chain is built from TRBV7-2 and TRBJ2-1; 10 nucleotides align to TRBD2. The CDR3 loop spans 14 amino acids. CDR1 is SGHTA, CDR2 FQGNSA, per germline. Trimming cost V 7 bases and J 6 bases; bases outside gene matches: 6. CDR3 DNA: TGTGCCAGCACCCTGGGGACTAGCGTCAATGAGCAGTTCTTC. Translated, it gives CASTLGTSVNEQFF.

The chain employs TRBV5-1 and TRBJ2-3, with D perhaps TRBD1 (5 bases). The CDR3 consists of 15 residues. CDR1 and CDR2 (germline): SGHRS, YFSETQ. Deletions cut 0 bases from V and 2 bases from J, with 10 bases between. The CDR3 here is CASSLGQILTDTQYF. The CDR3 region has the DNA TGCGCCAGCAGCTTGGGACAGATACTCACAGATACGCAGTATTTT.

V usage is TRBV6-1 and J usage is TRBJ1-2; 8 bases fit TRBD1. This CDR3 has 15 amino acids. J was trimmed by 2 bases and V by 1 base; bases with no gene match: 3. CDR1 is MNHNS and CDR2 is SASEGT in the germline V gene. In nucleotides, the CDR3 is TGTGCCAGCAGTGAAGTCACAGGGGGAAACTATGGCTACACCTTC. Encoded protein: CASSEVTGGNYGYTF.

This clone has more than one count but fewer than ten. The chain employs TRBV30 and TRBJ1-2, with 7 bases lining up with TRBD1. The trim removed 2 bases at V and 6 bases at J, leaving 6 bases unmatched. The germline V gene has CDR1 GTSNPN and CDR2 SVGIG (reference sequence). This CDR3 spans 13 amino acids. The CDR3 loop is CAWSRRDSNGYTF. In DNA form, the CDR3 reads TGTGCCTGGAGTCGCCGGGACAGCAATGGCTACACCTTC. Filled out from reference TRBV30 and TRBJ1-2, the complete variable domain reads SQTIHQWPATLVQPVGSPLSLECTVEGTSNPNLYWYRQAAGRGLQLLFYSVGIGQISSEVPQNLSASRPQDRQFILSSKKLLLSDSGFYLCAWSRRDSNGYTFGSGTRLTVV.

This clone was counted once. CDR3 region: CASSPRELAYSGANVLTF. For the CDR3, the DNA is TGTGCCAGCAGCCCAAGGGAGTTGGCCTACTCTGGGGCCAACGTCCTGACTTTC. The genes are TRBV3-1 (or the pseudogene TRBV3-2) and TRBJ2-6; D might be TRBD2 (5 bases). Germline V lookup: CDR1 LGHDT, CDR2 YNNKEL (reference sequence). The CDR3 contains 18 residues. The V and J ends lost 4 bases and 0 bases respectively, with 16 bases between them.

V and J are TRBV9 and TRBJ1-4; the match to TRBD1 covers 11 bases. With 3 bases clipped from V and 8 bases from J, the junction kept 9 bases outside the gene matches. Looked up from germline, CDR1 is SGDLS and CDR2 is YYNGEE. The length of the CDR3 is 16 residues. CDR3 protein: CASSADRGRVGEKLFF. The CDR3, as DNA: TGTGCCAGCAGCGCGGACAGGGGGCGGGTTGGCGAAAAACTGTTTTTT.

The chain uses TRBV14 and TRBJ2-7, with D maybe TRBD1 (5 bases). V was shortened by 5 bases and J by 4 bases, with 18 bases between the two germline ends. There are 15 residues in the CDR3. The germline CDR1 and CDR2 sequences are SGHDN and FVKESK. The CDR3 coding sequence is TGTGCCAGCAGCTCTCAATCGTCAGGGTTTTACGAGCAGTACTTC. This codes for CASSSQSSGFYEQYF.

The J gene is TRBJ2-5, the V gene TRBV5-1; D may be TRBD1 (6 bases). Germline V lookup: CDR1 SGHRS, CDR2 YFSETQ. CDR3 length: 14 amino acids. The germline V and J ends were trimmed by 4 bases and 2 bases, with 12 bases remaining between them. The CDR3 nucleotides read TGCGCCAGCAGCAGTACAGGGATACAAGAGACCCAGTACTTC. Translation gives CASSSTGIQETQYF.

The chain combines TRBV19 with TRBJ1-2; D may be TRBD1 (6 bases). Germline-derived CDR1 and CDR2 are LNHDA and SQIVND (reference sequence). The CDR3 runs 15 residues. V lost 6 bases and J lost 7, with 21 bases in between. CDR3 sequence reads: CASRDPFGARGGYTF. As DNA, the CDR3 is TGTGCCAGTAGGGATCCTTTCGGGGCCAGGGGTGGCTACACCTTC. The full variable domain, rest sourced from reference TRBV19 and TRBJ1-2, is DGGITQSPKYLFRKEGQNVTLSCEQNLNHDAMYWYRQDPGQGLRLIYYSQIVNDFQKGDIAEGYSVSREKKESFPLTVTSAQKNPTAFYLCASRDPFGARGGYTFGSGTRLTVV.

The chain joins TRBV5-1 to TRBJ1-2; 7 bases align to TRBD1. Per germline, CDR1 SGHRS and CDR2 YFSETQ. This CDR3 is 15 amino acids long. V was clipped by 4 bases and J by 2 bases; unmatched bases: 8. The CDR3 bases are TGCGCCAGCAGCGAGGACAGGCTGAGGAACTATGGCTACACCTTC. Amino acids: CASSEDRLRNYGYTF.

This clone was seen once. V gene TRBV6-5 combines with J gene TRBJ2-7; possible D gene TRBD2, 6 bases. V was clipped by 6 bases and J by 6 bases, with 12 bases between them. The CDR3 extends over 12 amino acids. Looked up from germline, CDR1 is MNHEY and CDR2 is SVGAGI. The CDR3 region is CASRQEGSEQYF. CDR3 nucleotides: TGTGCCAGCAGGCAGGAGGGGTCCGAGCAGTACTTC.

V usage is TRBV5-8 and J usage is TRBJ2-2; a weak D match, TRBD1 (6 bases). Germline V gene lookup returns CDR1 SGHTS and CDR2 YDEGEE. The V end lost 5 bases, the J end lost 9 bases, and 17 bases lay between the germline ends. The CDR3 sequence is 14 residues long. CDR3 nucleotide sequence: TGTGCCAGCAGGGTACAGGGCGGGTCTCGGGAGCTGTTTTTT. Translated, it gives CASRVQGGSRELFF.

The chain employs TRBV15 and TRBJ2-1, with D possibly being TRBD2 (5 bases). The V and J ends lost 1 base and 9 bases respectively, with 7 bases between them. CDR1 LNHNV and CDR2 YYDKDF come from the germline V gene (reference sequence). The CDR3 spans 12 residues. The CDR3 here is CATSRASGEQFF. The CDR3 region has the DNA TGTGCCACCAGCAGAGCGAGCGGTGAGCAGTTCTTC.

This clone was seen once. The genes are TRBV27 and TRBJ1-3; D is ambiguous. Trimming shortened V by 6 bases and J by 0 bases, and 12 bases separated the two germline ends. Germline V gene sequence: CDR1 MNHEY, CDR2 SMNVEV (reference sequence). There are 15 residues in the CDR3. The CDR3 loop is CASRASGFSGNTIYF. CDR3 nucleotides: TGTGCCAGCAGGGCGAGCGGGTTCTCTGGAAACACCATATATTTT.

The CDR3 bases are TGTGCCTGGAGAATACGGGGGGACACTGAAGCTTTCTTT. It codes for CAWRIRGDTEAFF. The chain employs TRBV30 and TRBJ1-1, with D possibly being TRBD1 (5 bases). The CDR3 has 13 amino acids. V shed 3 bases and J shed 3 bases, with 11 bases lying between them. CDR1 GTSNPN and CDR2 SVGIG come from the germline V gene (reference sequence).

V and J are TRBV5-5 and TRBJ1-3; the D is unclear. CDR1 is SGHKS, CDR2 YYEKEE, per germline (reference sequence). V lost 0 bases to trimming and J lost 4 bases, with 8 bases between them. The CDR3 has 14 residues. DNA for the CDR3: TGTGCCAGCAGCTTGGGGGGAGTAGGAAACACCATATATTTT. It encodes CASSLGGVGNTIYF.

The rearrangement joins TRBV3-1 (or the pseudogene TRBV3-2) to TRBJ1-3, with D unresolved. There are 15 residues in the CDR3. CDR1 and CDR2 (germline): LGHDT, YNNKEL (reference sequence). Between the trimmed V and J ends, which lost 2 bases and 4 bases, there was a span of 12 bases. CDR3 in amino acids: CASSQSGPRGNTIYF. In nucleotides, the CDR3 is TGTGCCAGCAGCCAATCGGGTCCTCGGGGAAACACCATATATTTT.

This clone was seen more than once but under ten times. The CDR3 spells CASSQRSGRALRNEQFF. The CDR3 DNA is TGTGCCAGCAGCCAACGTAGCGGGAGGGCCTTGAGGAATGAGCAGTTCTTC. The genes are TRBV14 and TRBJ2-1, with 11 bases aligning to TRBD2. In germline, CDR1 is SGHDN, CDR2 FVKESK. V lost 2 bases and J lost 7; bases outside the gene matches: 10. This CDR3 contains 17 residues.

The chain links TRBV6-1 to TRBJ1-1; 8 bases map to TRBD1. The germline CDR1 and CDR2 sequences are MNHNS and SASEGT. This CDR3 is 13 amino acids long. V was pared by 3 bases and J by 6 bases, with 3 bases of the junction left unmatched. The CDR3 DNA reads as TGTGCCAGCAGTGAGCGGACAGGGTCTGAAGCTTTCTTT. It yields the protein CASSERTGSEAFF.

The chain combines TRBV3-1 (or the pseudogene TRBV3-2) with TRBJ1-1; TRBD1 agrees at 9 bases. Germline V gives CDR1 LGHDT, CDR2 YNNKEL (reference sequence). The CDR3 totals 14 residues. V shed 4 bases and J 3 bases; nucleotides not matched to a gene: 3. The CDR3 loop is CASSLQGAHTEAFF. The CDR3 DNA sequence: TGTGCCAGCAGCCTACAGGGGGCCCACACTGAAGCTTTCTTT.

The chain carries TRBV5-1 and TRBJ2-2; D might be TRBD1 (5 bases). Germline assignment: CDR1 SGHRS and CDR2 YFSETQ. CDR3 length: 14 amino acids. V was trimmed by 7 bases and J by 3 bases, leaving 13 bases between them. This chain's CDR3 is CASAKGVDTGELFF. The DNA of the CDR3 is TGCGCCAGCGCAAAAGGGGTAGACACCGGGGAGCTGTTTTTT.

Comments on this clone: The identical CDR3 is also encoded by other nucleotide sequences in the sample. The V gene is TRBV20-1, the J gene TRBJ1-1; D not resolved. The germline V gene has CDR1 DFQATT and CDR2 SNEGSKA (reference sequence). The CDR3 extends over 10 amino acids. V lost 1 base, J lost 6 bases, and 3 bases lay in between. The chain's CDR3 is CSARVSEAFF. The DNA of the CDR3 is TGCAGTGCTAGAGTCTCTGAAGCTTTCTTT.

The genes are TRBV15 and TRBJ1-5, with D perhaps matching TRBD1 (6 bases). The CDR3 contains 14 residues. Germline V CDR1 and CDR2: LNHNV, YYDKDF (reference sequence). Trimming pared 1 base from V and 2 bases from J, leaving 6 bases between. CDR3 sequence reads: CATSRGTGNQPQHF. For the CDR3, the DNA is TGTGCCACCAGCAGAGGGACAGGCAATCAGCCCCAGCATTTT. Variable domain in full (rest from reference TRBV15 and TRBJ1-5): DAMVIQNPRYQVTQFGKPVTLSCSQTLNHNVMYWYQQKSSQAPKLLFHYYDKDFNNEADTPDNFQSRRPNTSFCFLDIRSPGLGDTAMYLCATSRGTGNQPQHFGDGTRLSIL.

The chain combines TRBV5-1 with TRBJ2-3, with 9 bases fitting TRBD2. V lost 7 bases to trimming and J lost 5 bases; unmatched junction nucleotides: 11. The V gene's germline CDR1 is SGHRS and CDR2 YFSETQ. CDR3 size: 15 residues. The CDR3 coding sequence is TGCGCCAGCTCCCTGGTAGCGGGAGTGGGAGATACGCAGTATTTT. Its protein is CASSLVAGVGDTQYF.